The subject of this entry is one T cell receptor beta chain. TCRdb reprocessed the reads via MiXCR and lists one record per CDR3 protein. The sample has about 400,000 distinct CDR3 sequences; 15% to 20% are singletons. This entry comes from a study of T cell repertoires in cytomegalovirus infection. Whole-study context: Based on public TCR beta signatures, there were indications of CMV infection and of a matching HLA type.

Germline-derived CDR1 and CDR2 are SGHVS and FNYEAQ. The CDR3 has 19 residues. The trim removed 1 base at V and 1 base at J, leaving 13 bases unmatched. The receptor's source is a human donor in good health (CMV status not recorded). Some clones in this sample may be carry-over from other donors' samples. This chain connects TRBV7-6 to TRBJ2-7; 10 bases match TRBD2. Sequenced input: PBMCs. Here the CDR3 reads CASSLDSGTSAWGSYEQYF. DNA for the CDR3: TGTGCCAGCAGCTTAGACTCCGGGACTAGCGCCTGGGGATCCTACGAGCAGTACTTC.